The 10 T cell receptor beta chains below were found in one sample sequenced in a study of OX40 agonist ivuxolimab in advanced cancers. Sequencing was performed with immunoSEQ multiplex PCR; in TCRdb, only in-frame clones are kept and a portion is missing. The sample carries about 45,000 clones, approximately 90% recorded once. The sample here was CD4+ or CD8+ T cells sorted from blood, taken in a trial of the OX40 agonist ivuxolimab. The receptors here all came from an adult with an advanced solid tumor such as melanoma, head and neck, liver or kidney cancer.

The chain has TRBV4-3 and TRBJ2-1; 7 bases are a match to TRBD1. Germline trimming cut 0 bases from V and 0 bases from J; bases unmatched to any gene: 5. This CDR3 spans 17 amino acids. From germline, CDR1 is LGHNA and CDR2 YSLEER. The CDR3 nucleotides read TGCGCCAGCAGCCAAGAACAGGGGAAGAGCTCCTACAATGAGCAGTTCTTC. Residues: CASSQEQGKSSYNEQFF.

This chain joins TRBV5-1 and TRBJ2-7; the match to TRBD2 covers 8 bases. The ends lost 0 bases at V and 4 bases at J; junction bases unmatched: 3. CDR3 length equals 14 residues. The germline V gene encodes CDR1 SGHRS and CDR2 YFSETQ. CDR3: CASSLDGLAYEQYF. CDR3 DNA: TGCGCCAGCAGCTTGGACGGACTAGCTTACGAGCAGTACTTC.

CDR3 loop: CASSELATNEKLFF. The CDR3 nucleotides are TGCGCCAGCAGCGAACTTGCAACTAATGAAAAACTGTTTTTT. The V and J genes are TRBV5-1 and TRBJ1-4; D is undetermined. This CDR3 has 14 amino acids. CDR1 and CDR2 (germline): SGHRS, YFSETQ. V lost 4 bases and J lost 0, with 7 bases in between.

CDR3 DNA: TGTGCCAGCAGCCGAACTAGCGGGGGCTCCTACAATGAGCAGTTCTTC. Residues: CASSRTSGGSYNEQFF. The chain uses TRBV5-4 and TRBJ2-1, with 11 bases that match TRBD2. The V gene end was trimmed by 4 bases and the J gene end by 0 bases; junction bases not matched to a gene: 3. CDR3 size: 16 residues. The germline CDR1 and CDR2 sequences are SGHNT and YYREEE (reference sequence).

The rearrangement uses TRBV2 and TRBJ1-5, with 10 bases lining up with TRBD1. V dropped 5 bases and J dropped 2; count of bases not matched to a gene: 3. The CDR3 is 15 amino acids. Germline loops: CDR1 SNHLY, CDR2 FYNNEI. CDR3 sequence: CASSLGTGGNQPQHF. Written as DNA, the CDR3 is TGTGCCAGCAGTCTCGGGACAGGGGGCAATCAGCCCCAGCATTTT. Variable domain in full (rest from reference TRBV2 and TRBJ1-5): EPEVTQTPSHQVTQMGQEVILRCVPISNHLYFYWYRQILGQKVEFLVSFYNNEISEKSEIFDDQFSVERPDGSNFTLKIRSTKLEDSAMYFCASSLGTGGNQPQHFGDGTRLSIL.

This clone came up once. The chain uses TRBV2 and TRBJ2-5, with D perhaps TRBD1 (6 bases). This CDR3 has 17 amino acids. Trimming left V 3 bases short and J 5 bases short, with 22 bases between. The germline V gene encodes CDR1 SNHLY and CDR2 FYNNEI. The CDR3: CASSESFRGWEGETQYF. The CDR3 DNA sequence: TGTGCCAGCAGTGAGAGTTTCAGGGGATGGGAAGGGGAGACCCAGTACTTC.

The chain links TRBV5-1 to TRBJ2-3; D uncertain. CDR1 is SGHRS and CDR2 is YFSETQ in the germline V gene. V was clipped by 0 bases and J by 0 bases, with 8 bases between them. This CDR3 is 15 amino acids long. CDR3 sequence reads: CASSLERPSTDTQYF. CDR3 sequence (DNA): TGCGCCAGCAGCTTGGAGAGACCTAGCACAGATACGCAGTATTTT.

This chain joins TRBV2 and TRBJ2-2; D gene unclear. V gave up 3 bases and J gave up 3 bases, with 5 bases separating them. CDR3 length: 13 amino acids. The germline CDR1 and CDR2 sequences are SNHLY and FYNNEI. The DNA of the CDR3 is TGTGCCAGCAGTGATGGGGACACCGGGGAGCTGTTTTTT. As protein: CASSDGDTGELFF.

The chain has TRBV7-6 and TRBJ2-1; D possibly corresponds to TRBD2 (6 bases). The CDR3 is 15 amino acids. Trimming shortened V by 7 bases and J by 7 bases, and 20 bases separated the two germline ends. CDR1 is SGHVS and CDR2 is FNYEAQ in the germline V gene. The CDR3: CASTQAGGVLNEQFF. CDR3 nucleotide sequence: TGTGCCAGCACCCAAGCTGGCGGGGTGTTGAATGAGCAGTTCTTC.

The chain employs TRBV4-1 and TRBJ2-1, with TRBD2 identical over 10 bases. The CDR3 runs to 17 residues. V trimming: 1 base; J trimming: 6 bases; junction bases outside the gene matches: 9. Germline CDR1 reads MGHRA; CDR2 reads YSYEKL. CDR3 nucleotide sequence: TGCGCCAGCAGCCAAGGGTCGGGACTAGCGAAGTTCAATGAGCAGTTCTTC. Its translation is CASSQGSGLAKFNEQFF.